The 27 T cell receptor beta chains below all came from one sample that was sequenced in a study of OX40 agonist ivuxolimab in advanced cancers. Sequencing was performed with immunoSEQ multiplex PCR; in TCRdb, only in-frame clones are kept and a portion is missing. The table includes 30,000 to 45,000 clones, 80% to 85% detected once. Sequencing was performed on CD4+ or CD8+ T cells sorted from blood, taken in a trial of the OX40 agonist ivuxolimab. The receptors were gathered from an adult with an advanced solid tumor such as melanoma, head and neck, liver or kidney cancer.

The rearrangement links TRBV27 to TRBJ2-1; 7 bases are a match to TRBD2. V was pared by 2 bases and J by 0 bases, with 7 bases of the junction left unmatched. CDR1 is MNHEY and CDR2 is SMNVEV in the germline V gene (reference sequence). The CDR3 covers 17 residues. The CDR3 DNA is TGTGCCAGCAGTTTACGATACGGGACTAACTCCTACAATGAGCAGTTCTTC. Protein: CASSLRYGTNSYNEQFF.

J is TRBJ2-5 and V is TRBV13; D perhaps matches TRBD2 (5 bases). This CDR3 spans 15 amino acids. Trimming removed 5 bases from V and 2 bases from J, with 15 bases in between. Germline V gives CDR1 PRHDT, CDR2 FYEKMQ (reference sequence). CDR3 in DNA: TGTGCCAGCAGCCCCAGGACTGGTGGGCAAGAGACCCAGTACTTC. Amino acids: CASSPRTGGQETQYF.

The chain is built from TRBV5-1 and TRBJ2-6, with 12 bases that match TRBD2. J gave up 2 bases and V 4 bases, and 7 bases lay outside the gene matches. Looked up from germline, CDR1 is SGHRS and CDR2 is YFSETQ. This CDR3 has 18 residues. CDR3 bases: TGCGCCAGCAGCGCCACAACTAGCGGGGGGCCTGGGGCCAACGTCCTGACTTTC. Its translation is CASSATTSGGPGANVLTF.

V gene TRBV27 combines with J gene TRBJ2-7, with TRBD1 as a possible D gene (6 bases). Between the trimmed V and J ends, which lost 5 bases and 4 bases, there was a span of 18 bases. CDR3 length: 15 amino acids. CDR1 and CDR2 (germline): MNHEY, SMNVEV (reference sequence). CDR3 sequence: CASSPSPGQIYEQYF. DNA for the CDR3: TGTGCCAGCAGTCCGTCCCCCGGACAGATTTACGAGCAGTACTTC.

The J gene is TRBJ2-6, the V gene TRBV7-7, with 11 bases that match TRBD1. CDR1 SSHAT and CDR2 FNYEAQ come from the germline V gene (reference sequence). There are 17 residues in the CDR3. The junction had 5 bases not matched to a gene; V was cut back by 7 bases and J by 0 bases. Here the CDR3 reads CASTSGTGGSGANVLTF. CDR3 nucleotide sequence: TGTGCCAGCACCAGCGGGACAGGGGGCTCTGGGGCCAACGTCCTGACTTTC.

The V gene is TRBV30, the J gene TRBJ1-2; TRBD1 is a possible D gene (6 bases). The CDR3 contains 15 residues. Trimming cost V 3 bases and J 1 base, with 15 bases left between them. Germline assignment: CDR1 GTSNPN and CDR2 SVGIG (reference sequence). DNA of the CDR3: TGTGCCTGGAGCCCAGGGGCGAATCATAACTATGGCTACACCTTC. Translating gives CAWSPGANHNYGYTF.

This clone was seen a single time. The chain carries TRBV4-2 and TRBJ2-1; 10 bases fit TRBD2. Looked up from germline, CDR1 is LGHNA and CDR2 is YNFKEQ. V lost 0 bases, J lost 7 bases, and 6 bases stayed unmatched. The CDR3 is 16 amino acids. This CDR3 is CASSQEKRGGRNEQFF. As DNA, the CDR3 is TGTGCCAGCAGCCAAGAGAAGCGGGGGGGCCGGAATGAGCAGTTCTTC.

As concerns this clone: The junction departs from the called germline gene at one end, perhaps through a read error. The rearrangement uses TRBV30 and TRBJ2-1, with TRBD1 matching over 9 bases. The CDR3 has 15 residues. In germline, CDR1 is GTSNPN, CDR2 SVGIG (reference sequence). CDR3 in DNA: TGTGCCTGGAGGAAAGGGGACAGGGACTACAATGAGCAGCTCTTC. The encoded protein is CAWRKGDRDYNEQLF.

The chain carries TRBV19 and TRBJ2-5; 7 positions agree with TRBD2. The germline V gene has CDR1 LNHDA and CDR2 SQIVND (reference sequence). This CDR3 is built from 16 residues. Trimming removed 6 bases from V and 0 bases from J; junction bases left unmatched: 10. The CDR3 sequence: CASRSSSGTYQETQYF. The CDR3 DNA reads as TGTGCCAGTAGGTCTTCCAGCGGGACGTACCAAGAGACCCAGTACTTC. The whole variable domain, remainder taken from reference TRBV19 and TRBJ2-5, is DGGITQSPKYLFRKEGQNVTLSCEQNLNHDAMYWYRQDPGQGLRLIYYSQIVNDFQKGDIAEGYSVSREKKESFPLTVTSAQKNPTAFYLCASRSSSGTYQETQYFGPGTRLLVL.

V usage is TRBV7-2 and J usage is TRBJ1-5; no definite D call. Between the trimmed V and J ends, which lost 2 bases and 4 bases, there was a span of 12 bases. CDR3 length: 15 residues. CDR1 SGHTA and CDR2 FQGNSA come from the germline V gene. CDR3 sequence: CASSLTGQPNQPQHF. In nucleotides, the CDR3 is TGTGCCAGCAGCTTAACTGGGCAGCCGAATCAGCCCCAGCATTTT.

The chain couples TRBV14 to TRBJ1-1; D possibly corresponds to TRBD1 (6 bases). The V end lost 4 bases, the J end lost 12 bases, and 18 bases lay between the germline ends. CDR1 and CDR2 (germline): SGHDN, FVKESK. The length of the CDR3 is 13 residues. The CDR3: CASSPTRTGMPFF. CDR3 DNA sequence: TGTGCCAGCAGCCCGACCCGAACAGGGATGCCTTTCTTT. Drawing the rest from reference TRBV14 and TRBJ1-1, the complete variable domain is EAGVTQFPSHSVIEKGQTVTLRCDPISGHDNLYWYRRVMGKEIKFLLHFVKESKQDESGMPNNRFLAERTGGTYSTLKVQPAELEDSGVYFCASSPTRTGMPFFGQGTRLTVV.

This chain links TRBV30 with TRBJ2-7; 8 bases align to TRBD1. The CDR3 totals 13 residues. CDR1 and CDR2 from the germline V gene are GTSNPN and SVGIG (reference sequence). Trimming removed 2 bases from V and 3 bases from J; junction bases left unmatched: 3. In DNA form, the CDR3 reads TGTGCCTGGAGTCCAACAGGGGGCTACGAGCAGTACTTC. Translated, it gives CAWSPTGGYEQYF.

V and J are TRBV5-4 and TRBJ1-1; no clear D. The V gene lost 1 base and the J gene lost 3 bases, with 7 bases spanning the gap. CDR3 length: 13 residues. Germline CDR1 and CDR2: SGHNT and YYREEE (reference sequence). As DNA, the CDR3 is TGTGCCAGCAGCTTGTCAGAAGACACTGAAGCTTTCTTT. Amino acid sequence: CASSLSEDTEAFF.

The chain links TRBV5-1 to TRBJ2-2, with D maybe TRBD1 (7 bases). The CDR3 sequence is 16 residues long. With 1 base removed from V and 4 bases from J, the gap between germline ends came to 14 bases. Germline loops: CDR1 SGHRS, CDR2 YFSETQ. CDR3 in DNA: TGCGCCAGCAGCTTGCCAGGGGGGCCGGGCACCGGGGAGCTGTTTTTT. This sequence encodes CASSLPGGPGTGELFF.

V and J are TRBV4-1 and TRBJ2-1, with a weak D call TRBD2 (5 bases). The CDR3 runs to 13 residues. Trimming took off 0 bases at V and 10 bases at J, with 10 bases between the two ends. Germline CDR1 and CDR2: MGHRA and YSYEKL. CDR3 amino acids: CASSQEPGWEQFF. CDR3 nucleotides: TGCGCCAGCAGCCAAGAGCCGGGGTGGGAGCAGTTCTTC.

This clone was observed a few times. This chain connects TRBV7-2 to TRBJ1-5; 8 nucleotides line up with TRBD1. The CDR3 spans 18 residues. V lost 0 bases and J lost 6; bases outside the gene matches: 13. Germline values: CDR1 SGHTA, CDR2 FQGNSA. The CDR3 region is CASSLALSGGRTPQPQHF. CDR3 nucleotides: TGTGCCAGCAGCTTAGCCCTCTCAGGGGGCAGGACACCTCAGCCCCAGCATTTT.

This chain links TRBV18 with TRBJ2-1, with D perhaps matching TRBD2 (7 bases). V lost 0 bases, J lost 0 bases, and 12 bases lay in between. The CDR3 has 17 amino acids. Germline values: CDR1 KGHSH, CDR2 LQKENI. CDR3 in DNA: TGTGCCAGCTCACCACCGGGAGGGGGGAGCTCCTACAATGAGCAGTTCTTC. Encoded protein: CASSPPGGGSSYNEQFF.

The J gene is TRBJ2-5, the V gene TRBV2; TRBD2 matches at 12 bases. Trimming cost V 11 bases and J 7 bases; bases outside gene matches: 11. CDR1 SNHLY and CDR2 FYNNEI come from the germline V gene. The CDR3 extends over 14 amino acids. The CDR3 coding sequence is TGTGCCGGCCGGACTAGCGGGACCCGGGGGACCCAGTACTTC. It codes for CAGRTSGTRGTQYF.

This chain connects TRBV5-1 to TRBJ1-5; D might be TRBD1 (6 bases). The V and J ends lost 3 bases and 7 bases respectively, with 11 bases between them. The V gene's germline CDR1 is SGHRS and CDR2 YFSETQ. There are 13 residues in the CDR3. As DNA, the CDR3 is TGCGCCAGCAGCTCGTCAGGGGCCCAGCCCCAGCATTTT. Translation gives CASSSSGAQPQHF.

The chain is built from TRBV30 and TRBJ2-6, with D possibly matching TRBD1 (5 bases). The CDR3 extends over 13 amino acids. The V end lost 4 bases, the J end lost 2 bases, and 6 bases lay between the germline ends. Germline V gives CDR1 GTSNPN, CDR2 SVGIG (reference sequence). In nucleotides, the CDR3 is TGTGCCTGGAAAGGGGCTGGGGCCAACGTCCTGACTTTC. It is translated as CAWKGAGANVLTF.

The V and J genes are TRBV11-2 and TRBJ1-4, with 7 bases matching TRBD1. Unmatched junction bases numbered 5, after V lost 4 bases and J lost 3 bases. Germline CDR1 reads SGHAT; CDR2 reads FQNNGV. The CDR3 has 15 amino acids. CDR3 amino acids: CASSYGTVANEKLFF. The CDR3, as DNA: TGTGCCAGCAGCTACGGGACAGTGGCTAATGAAAAACTGTTTTTT.

V is TRBV7-9 and J is TRBJ1-1, with 9 bases that match TRBD1. The trim removed 3 bases at V and 4 bases at J, leaving 6 bases unmatched. CDR3 length: 15 residues. Germline V CDR1 and CDR2: SEHNR, FQNEAQ (reference sequence). CDR3 nucleotide sequence: TGTGCCAGCAGCTTGGGGACAGGGCGGAGCACTGAAGCTTTCTTT. Translating it yields CASSLGTGRSTEAFF. The complete variable domain, with remaining parts taken from reference TRBV7-9 and TRBJ1-1, reads DTGVSQNPRHKITKRGQNVTFRCDPISEHNRLYWYRQTLGQGPEFLTYFQNEAQLEKSRLLSDRFSAERPKGSFSTLEIQRTEQGDSAMYLCASSLGTGRSTEAFFGQGTRLTVV.

The rearrangement uses TRBV6-1 and TRBJ1-5; 7 nucleotides align to TRBD1. Germline V gene sequence: CDR1 MNHNS, CDR2 SASEGT. After removal of 11 bases from V and 0 bases from J, the junction contained 7 bases not matched to a gene. CDR3 size: 14 residues. The CDR3 DNA follows: TGTGCCTCCCAGGGGGTGATTAGCAATCAGCCCCAGCATTTT. Amino acid sequence: CASQGVISNQPQHF.

The rearrangement links TRBV28 to TRBJ2-1; 7 bases align to TRBD1. Germline V gene data show CDR1 as MDHEN and CDR2 as SYDVKM. The CDR3 is 14 residues long. Trimming removed 4 bases from V and 6 bases from J; junction bases left unmatched: 6. As DNA, the CDR3 is TGTGCCAGCAGTTCGACAGGGCTAGGCAATGAGCAGTTCTTC. Protein product: CASSSTGLGNEQFF. Variable domain in full (rest from reference TRBV28 and TRBJ2-1): DVKVTQSSRYLVKRTGEKVFLECVQDMDHENMFWYRQDPGLGLRLIYFSYDVKMKEKGDIPEGYSVSREKKERFSLILESASTNQTSMYLCASSSTGLGNEQFFGPGTRLTVL.

The V gene is TRBV18, the J gene TRBJ2-1; TRBD2 matches at 15 bases. Losses at the gene ends were 4 bases for V and 0 bases for J; bases not matched to a gene: 10. CDR3 length: 20 amino acids. The germline V gene encodes CDR1 KGHSH and CDR2 LQKENI. The CDR3 nucleotides read TGTGCCAGCTCACGAGGGACTAGCGGGAGGTACCCCAGCTCCTACAATGAGCAGTTCTTC. As protein: CASSRGTSGRYPSSYNEQFF.

CDR3 bases: TGTGCCAGCAGTTTTACAGGGGGCATCACTGAAGCTTTCTTT. It encodes CASSFTGGITEAFF. V is TRBV27 and J is TRBJ1-1; 9 bases are shared with TRBD1. Germline CDR1 and CDR2: MNHEY and SMNVEV (reference sequence). The CDR3 loop spans 14 amino acids. The V and J ends lost 3 bases and 4 bases, in that order; junction bases with no gene match: 3.

This chain connects TRBV5-4 to TRBJ2-7; D possibly matches TRBD1 or TRBD2 (5 bases each). Trimming pared 0 bases from V and 0 bases from J, leaving 10 bases between. This CDR3 is 15 amino acids long. The germline gives CDR1 SGHNT, CDR2 YYREEE (reference sequence). In DNA form, the CDR3 reads TGTGCCAGCAGCTTGGGGGGGACGAGCTCCTACGAGCAGTACTTC. Its translation is CASSLGGTSSYEQYF.